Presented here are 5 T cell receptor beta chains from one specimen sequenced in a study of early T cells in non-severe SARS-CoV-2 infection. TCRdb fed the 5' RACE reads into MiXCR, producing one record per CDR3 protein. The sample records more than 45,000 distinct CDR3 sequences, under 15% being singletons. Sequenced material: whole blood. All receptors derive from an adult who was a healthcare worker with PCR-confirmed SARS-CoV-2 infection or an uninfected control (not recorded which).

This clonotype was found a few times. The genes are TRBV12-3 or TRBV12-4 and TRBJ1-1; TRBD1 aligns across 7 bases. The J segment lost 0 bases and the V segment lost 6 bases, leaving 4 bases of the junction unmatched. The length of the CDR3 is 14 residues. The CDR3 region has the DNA TGTGCCAGCAGGGGACAGATCATGAACACTGAAGCTTTCTTT. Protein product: CASRGQIMNTEAFF.

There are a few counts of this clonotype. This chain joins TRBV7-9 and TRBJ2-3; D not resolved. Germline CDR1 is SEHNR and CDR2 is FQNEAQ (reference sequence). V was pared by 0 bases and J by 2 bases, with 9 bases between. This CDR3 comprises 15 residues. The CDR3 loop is CASSLAGHFTDTQYF. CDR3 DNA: TGTGCCAGCAGCTTAGCTGGTCATTTCACAGATACGCAGTATTTT.

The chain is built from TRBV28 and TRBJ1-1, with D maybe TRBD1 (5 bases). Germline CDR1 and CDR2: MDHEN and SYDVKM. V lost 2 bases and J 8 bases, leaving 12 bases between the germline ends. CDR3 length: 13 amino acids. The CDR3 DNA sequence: TGTGCCAGCAGTTTAGGCGAGGGGATGGAAGCTTTCTTT. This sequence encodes CASSLGEGMEAFF. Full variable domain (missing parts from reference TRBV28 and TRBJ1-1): DVKVTQSSRYLVKRTGEKVFLECVQDMDHENMFWYRQDPGLGLRLIYFSYDVKMKEKGDIPEGYSVSREKKERFSLILESASTNQTSMYLCASSLGEGMEAFFGQGTRLTVV.

The CDR3 loop reads CASSLEGAGNQPQHF. CDR3 in DNA: TGCGCCAGCAGCTTGGAGGGGGCTGGCAATCAGCCCCAGCATTTT. The rearrangement uses TRBV5-1 and TRBJ1-5, with TRBD1 identical over 7 bases. CDR1 and CDR2 (germline): SGHRS, YFSETQ. The CDR3 spans 15 residues. Trimming removed 0 bases from V and 2 bases from J; junction bases left unmatched: 2.

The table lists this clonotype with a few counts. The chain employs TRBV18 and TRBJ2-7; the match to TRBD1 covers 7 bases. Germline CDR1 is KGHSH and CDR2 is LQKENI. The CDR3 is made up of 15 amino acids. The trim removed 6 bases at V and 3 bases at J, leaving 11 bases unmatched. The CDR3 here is CASSFQGEGFYEQYF. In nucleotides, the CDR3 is TGTGCCAGCTCCTTCCAGGGGGAAGGGTTCTACGAGCAGTACTTC.